Listed below are T cell receptor beta chains from one sample, sequenced in a study of identical twins. TCRdb re-called the 5' RACE reads with MiXCR, one entry per CDR3 protein. The sample has around 160,000 distinct CDR3 sequences, roughly 3.5% seen once. Sequences were obtained from memory T cells sorted from blood. These receptors came from a man in his late teens or twenties in good health. Both conserved end residues are part of each CDR3. D genes are given only for firm matches. The listing skips clone size in some rows; elsewhere it reads once, few, many or a size class.

d_gene: .; v_gene: TRBV11-2; abundance: many; j_gene: TRBJ1-2; CDR3nt: TGTGCCAGCAGCCCGACAGGCCGAGGCTACACCTTC; CDR3aa: CASSPTGRGYTF
d_gene: TRBD2; v_gene: TRBV12-5; abundance: many; j_gene: TRBJ2-1; CDR3nt: TGTGCTAGTGGTTTGGGGGTAGCGGGAGGGAGCTCCTACAATGAGCAGTTCTTC; CDR3aa: CASGLGVAGGSSYNEQFF
d_gene: .; v_gene: TRBV7-2; abundance: many; j_gene: TRBJ1-2; CDR3nt: TGTGCCAGCAGCTTAGACCGAGGATATGGCTACACCTTC; CDR3aa: CASSLDRGYGYTF
d_gene: TRBD2; v_gene: TRBV6-2/TRBV6-3; abundance: many; j_gene: TRBJ2-1; CDR3nt: TGTGCCAGCAGTTCTCAGGGGATCTGGACTAGCGGGAGGGCCGAGGTGGTGTTCTTC; CDR3aa: CASSSQGIWTSGRAEVVFF
d_gene: TRBD1; v_gene: TRBV29-1; abundance: .; j_gene: TRBJ2-3; CDR3nt: TGCAGCGTCAGGACAGGGGGCACCACAGATACGCAGTATTTT; CDR3aa: CSVRTGGTTDTQYF
d_gene: .; v_gene: TRBV9; abundance: many; j_gene: TRBJ2-1; CDR3nt: TGTGCCAGCAGCGTAGGGGGGGCGGGAGTCAGTAATGAGCAGTTCTTC; CDR3aa: CASSVGGAGVSNEQFF
d_gene: TRBD1; v_gene: TRBV5-4; abundance: many; j_gene: TRBJ2-2; CDR3nt: TGTGCCAGCAGCCCGGACAGGGGAGGGACCGGGGAGCTGTTTTTT; CDR3aa: CASSPDRGGTGELFF
d_gene: .; v_gene: TRBV12-3/TRBV12-4; abundance: many; j_gene: TRBJ1-6; CDR3nt: TGTGCCAGCAGTTTTGACAGAGAAACCCACCTCCACTTT; CDR3aa: CASSFDRETHLHF
d_gene: .; v_gene: TRBV29-1; abundance: many; j_gene: TRBJ1-1; CDR3nt: TGCAGCGTTGGGGCCGGGAGATTGGGAGCTTTCTTT; CDR3aa: CSVGAGRLGAFF
d_gene: .; v_gene: TRBV20-1; abundance: .; j_gene: TRBJ2-7; CDR3nt: TGCAGTGCTACCAGGAGTAACTCCTACGAGCAGTACTTC; CDR3aa: CSATRSNSYEQYF
d_gene: .; v_gene: TRBV19; abundance: many; j_gene: TRBJ1-6; CDR3nt: TGTGCCAGTAGTATTGGGGGTAATAATTCACCCCTCCACTTT; CDR3aa: CASSIGGNNSPLHF
d_gene: .; v_gene: TRBV28; abundance: many; j_gene: TRBJ2-1; CDR3nt: TGTGCCAGCAACACTTTCGGGAGATCCTACAATGAGCAGTTCTTC; CDR3aa: CASNTFGRSYNEQFF
d_gene: .; v_gene: TRBV18; abundance: many; j_gene: TRBJ2-6; CDR3nt: TGTGCCAGCTCAACCACCTCTGGGGCCAACGTCCTGACTTTC; CDR3aa: CASSTTSGANVLTF
d_gene: TRBD1; v_gene: TRBV19; abundance: many; j_gene: TRBJ1-4; CDR3nt: TGTGCCAGTAGTATTGACAGGGGATGGGAAAAACTGTTTTTT; CDR3aa: CASSIDRGWEKLFF